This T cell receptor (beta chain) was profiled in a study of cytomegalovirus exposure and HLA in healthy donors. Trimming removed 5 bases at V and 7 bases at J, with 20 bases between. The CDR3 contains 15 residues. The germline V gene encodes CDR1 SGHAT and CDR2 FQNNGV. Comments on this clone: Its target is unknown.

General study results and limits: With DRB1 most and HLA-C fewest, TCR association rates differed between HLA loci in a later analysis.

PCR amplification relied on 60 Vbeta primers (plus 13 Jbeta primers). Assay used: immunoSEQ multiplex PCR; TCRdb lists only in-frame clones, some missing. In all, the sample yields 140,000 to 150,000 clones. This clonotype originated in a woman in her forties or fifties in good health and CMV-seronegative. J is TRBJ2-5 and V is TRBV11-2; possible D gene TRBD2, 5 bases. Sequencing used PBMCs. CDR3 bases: TGTGCCAGCAGCGATTGGCGGACTGCCCGAGGGACCCAGTACTTC. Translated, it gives CASSDWRTARGTQYF.